This T cell receptor (beta chain) was recovered during a study of blood T cell repertoires in COVID-19. Study in general: Sources were T cells, B-cell-depleted T cells, or PBMCs; the material itself was cDNA or gDNA.

All enrollees were about 18 to 100 years old and from roughly 26 US areas. Only one count was recorded for this clone. Deletions cut 9 bases from V and 8 bases from J, with 19 bases between. The CDR3 totals 13 residues. Looked up from germline, CDR1 is LNHDA and CDR2 is SQIVND (reference sequence). The repertoire was sequenced with immunoSEQ multiplex PCR; TCRdb's copy has only in-frame clones and lacks some. This repertoire shows 200,000 to 250,000 clones, about nine tenths found once; its top ten account for over 3%. The genes are TRBV19 and TRBJ1-2; a possible D gene is TRBD1 (6 bases). The sequenced sample consisted of PBMCs or T cells enriched from blood (not recorded which). This TCR came from a woman between 35 and 50 years old with acute COVID-19. In nucleotides, the CDR3 is TGTGCCAGCCAAAGAACAGGGAATTGGGGCTACACCTTC. This translates into CASQRTGNWGYTF.